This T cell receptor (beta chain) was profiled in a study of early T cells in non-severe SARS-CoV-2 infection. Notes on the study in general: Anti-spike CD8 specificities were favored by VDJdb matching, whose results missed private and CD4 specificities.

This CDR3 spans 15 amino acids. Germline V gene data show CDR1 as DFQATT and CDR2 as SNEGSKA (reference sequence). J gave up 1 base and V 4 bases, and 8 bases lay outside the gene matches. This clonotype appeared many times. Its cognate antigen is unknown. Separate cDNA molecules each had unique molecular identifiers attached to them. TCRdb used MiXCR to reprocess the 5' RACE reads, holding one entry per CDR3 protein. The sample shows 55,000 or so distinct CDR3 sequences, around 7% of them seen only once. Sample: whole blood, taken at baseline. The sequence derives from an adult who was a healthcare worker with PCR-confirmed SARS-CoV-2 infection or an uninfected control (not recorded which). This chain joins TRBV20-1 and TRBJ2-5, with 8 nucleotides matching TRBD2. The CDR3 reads CSAIWLAGTQETQYF. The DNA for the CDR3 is TGCAGTGCTATATGGCTAGCGGGTACCCAAGAGACCCAGTACTTC.